These T cell receptor beta chains were read from a single sample in a study of CD8+ T cells in alopecia areata. Here immunoSEQ multiplex PCR was the method, and the copy in TCRdb shows in-frame clones only, minus some. The data contain around 99,000 clones, less than 90% of them singletons. Sequenced here: CD8+ T cells sorted from blood, sampled at week 24, from a patient treated with tofacitinib. Receptors were obtained from a human donor with alopecia areata. CDR3s include the opening cysteine and the closing phenylalanine or tryptophan. The D gene is left open where the match is weak. Not every row has a clone size; where given, it reads once, few, many or a size class.

j_gene	d_gene	v_gene	abundance	CDR3nt	CDR3aa
TRBJ2-2	TRBD2	TRBV7-2	NA	TGTGCCAGCAGCTTAGTGGGGACTAGACGACTGTTAAGGGCCGGGGAGCTGTTTTTT	CASSLVGTRRLLRAGELFF
TRBJ2-6	NA	TRBV19	few	TGTGCCAGTAGTATGCGGACATTAGGCTCTGGGGCCAACGTCCTGACTTTC	CASSMRTLGSGANVLTF
TRBJ2-1	TRBD1	TRBV7-9	NA	TGTGCCAGCAGCACCCAGGGGGCTAGGGCCTACAATGAGCAGTTCTTC	CASSTQGARAYNEQFF
TRBJ2-7	NA	TRBV2	NA	TGTGCCAGCAGTGAAAGGCCGGACCGCGGCTACGAGCAGTACTTC	CASSERPDRGYEQYF
TRBJ2-5	NA	TRBV6-1	NA	TGTGCCAGCAGTAGGGTATTGGGAGAGACCCAGTACTTC	CASSRVLGETQYF
TRBJ2-1	NA	TRBV19	NA	TGTGCCAGTAGCTTGACAGCATACAATGAGCAGTTCTTC	CASSLTAYNEQFF
TRBJ2-6	NA	TRBV19	NA	TGTGCCAGTCAAACCTCTGGGGCCAACGTCCTGACTTTC	CASQTSGANVLTF
TRBJ2-5	TRBD2	TRBV9	NA	TGTGCCAGCAGCTCCCGCGCGGGGGGGACGGAGACCCAGTACTTC	CASSSRAGGTETQYF
TRBJ2-5	NA	TRBV29-1	NA	TGCAGCGTTGAAGTAAGGACGGAGACCCAGTACTTC	CSVEVRTETQYF
TRBJ1-3	NA	TRBV27	NA	TGTGCCAGCAGTTTATGCAGCCATGGAAACACCATATATTTT	CASSLCSHGNTIYF
TRBJ1-1	TRBD1	TRBV19	NA	TGTGCCAGTAGTACCCTAGACAGGGGAGACACTGAAGCTTTCTTT	CASSTLDRGDTEAFF
TRBJ2-2	NA	TRBV27	NA	TGTGCCAGCAGTTTATCGTGGGGATACACCGGGGAGCTGTTTTTT	CASSLSWGYTGELFF
TRBJ2-5	NA	TRBV14	few	TGTGCCAGCAGCCAAGAGCTCGGGCGGTCGGAGACCCAGTACTTC	CASSQELGRSETQYF
TRBJ2-6	TRBD1	TRBV7-2	NA	TGTGCCAGCACTGCAGGGGGCTCTGGGGCCAACGTCCTGACTTTC	CASTAGGSGANVLTF
TRBJ2-5	NA	TRBV7-6	NA	TGTGCCAGCAGCTTAGATCAGCAAGAGACCCAGTACTTC	CASSLDQQETQYF
TRBJ2-7	TRBD2	TRBV7-3	once	TGTGCCAGCAGCCCCACCCTAGCGGACGCCTACGAGCAGTACTTC	CASSPTLADAYEQYF
TRBJ2-3	TRBD1	TRBV4-1	NA	TGCGCCAGCAGCCAAGATCGATGGGACAGGGGCACAGATACGCAGTATTTT	CASSQDRWDRGTDTQYF
TRBJ1-2	NA	TRBV2	NA	TGTGCCAGCAGTGAACCCTCAACATCGGGACTCTCTGGCTACACCTTC	CASSEPSTSGLSGYTF
TRBJ2-1	NA	TRBV29-1	NA	TGCAGCGTTGTGGGGATCTCCTACAATGAGCAGTTCTTC	CSVVGISYNEQFF
TRBJ2-7	NA	TRBV13	NA	TGTGCCAGCAGCGCAGTCAGGGAATCGGACTACGAGCAGTACTTC	CASSAVRESDYEQYF
TRBJ1-5	NA	TRBV18	NA	TGTGCCAGCTCACCATTGGGGGCCTTCAATCAGCCCCAGCATTTT	CASSPLGAFNQPQHF
TRBJ2-2	NA	TRBV30	NA	TGTGCCTGGAGTGTGATGGATACTGGGGAGCTGTTTTTT	CAWSVMDTGELFF
TRBJ2-2	NA	TRBV4-1	once	TGCGCCAGCAGCCACAAGGGTTTGGGCGGGGAGCTGTTTTTT	CASSHKGLGGELFF
TRBJ2-7	NA	TRBV4-1	NA	TGCGCCAGCAGCCAATTGCCGGGTCTATCATCCTACGAGCAGTACTTC	CASSQLPGLSSYEQYF
TRBJ1-1	TRBD1	TRBV4-1	NA	TGCGCCAGCAGCCAAGGTCAGGGGGACATTGGGTTCACTGAAGCTTTCTTT	CASSQGQGDIGFTEAFF
TRBJ1-5	NA	TRBV7-9	NA	TGTGCCAGCAGTTTGGGGAGGAACCCGGAGCCCCAGCATTTT	CASSLGRNPEPQHF
TRBJ2-7	TRBD1	TRBV27	NA	TGTGCCAGCACCACTCCGGGACAGGGGAACGAGCAGTACTTC	CASTTPGQGNEQYF
TRBJ2-6	NA	TRBV19	NA	TGTGCCAGTAGTCAAGGGGGGTCTGGGGCCAACGTCCTGACTTTC	CASSQGGSGANVLTF
TRBJ2-7	NA	TRBV27	NA	TGTGCCAGCAGTGCCGGGACAGCGGGGGAGCAGTACTTC	CASSAGTAGEQYF
TRBJ1-2	NA	TRBV6-5	NA	TGTGCCAGCAGTCCCGCGGAGGTATACTATGGCTACACCTTC	CASSPAEVYYGYTF
TRBJ2-5	NA	TRBV19	NA	TGTGCCCCCTTGGGGGTGGGCCAAGAGACCCAGTACTTC	CAPLGVGQETQYF
TRBJ2-1	NA	TRBV5-1	NA	TGCGCCAGCAGTGCTGGACACGCCACCTACAATGAGCAGTTCTTC	CASSAGHATYNEQFF
TRBJ1-1	NA	TRBV11-1	few	TGTGCCAGCAGCTTCGGACCGACAGGTGAAGCTTTCTTT	CASSFGPTGEAFF
TRBJ1-1	TRBD1	TRBV2	NA	TGTGCCAGCAGATCGGACAGGGCTGCTGAAGCTTTCTTT	CASRSDRAAEAFF
TRBJ1-1	NA	TRBV10-2	NA	TGCGCCAGCAGGGAAGTTAACACTGAAGCTTTCTTT	CASREVNTEAFF
TRBJ1-1	TRBD1	TRBV19	NA	TGTGCCAGTAGCCTATCAGGGGGAGGCACTGAAGCTTTCTTT	CASSLSGGGTEAFF
TRBJ2-3	NA	TRBV7-2	NA	TGTGCCAGCAGCCCATGGGGCAGCCCAGATACGCAGTATTTT	CASSPWGSPDTQYF
TRBJ2-7	TRBD2	TRBV5-1	NA	TGCGCCAGCAGTAGCGGGCCTGGGATCTACTTC	CASSSGPGIYF
TRBJ2-1	NA	TRBV30	NA	TGTGCCTGGTTACAGGATAGCGATGAGCAGTTCTTC	CAWLQDSDEQFF
TRBJ2-1	TRBD1	TRBV2	NA	TGTGCCAGCACGGACAGGGGCTACAATGAGCAGTTCTTC	CASTDRGYNEQFF
TRBJ1-2	NA	TRBV2	NA	TGTGCCAGCAGTCTCGGGGGGGAGGCTAACTATGGCTACACCTTC	CASSLGGEANYGYTF
TRBJ1-2	NA	TRBV7-9	NA	TGTGCCAGCAGCTTAGCAGGGGCCTCCCCCCATGGCTACACCTTC	CASSLAGASPHGYTF
TRBJ2-3	NA	TRBV7-6	NA	TGTGCCAGCAGCTTACGGGCAACTGAAGATACGCAGTATTTT	CASSLRATEDTQYF
TRBJ2-7	NA	TRBV13	NA	TGTGCCAGCCGCCCCGGCGAGGACTCCTACGAGCAGTACTTC	CASRPGEDSYEQYF
TRBJ1-2	NA	TRBV29-1	NA	TGCAGCGTTGATTTTTTGAGGGACTATGGCTACACCTTC	CSVDFLRDYGYTF
TRBJ2-1	TRBD2	TRBV2	NA	TGTGCCAGCAGTCGGCTCGGGCGGGGGGACAATGAGCAGTTCTTC	CASSRLGRGDNEQFF
TRBJ2-3	NA	TRBV27	NA	TGTGCCAGCAGTTTATGGCAGGGGCGGACAGATACGCAGTATTTT	CASSLWQGRTDTQYF
TRBJ2-2	NA	TRBV4-3	NA	TGCGCCAGCAGCCATGAGCCGGCCGGGGAGCTGTTTTTT	CASSHEPAGELFF
TRBJ1-6	NA	TRBV6-5	NA	TGTGCCAGCAGTTACTCTAACACGGGGAATTCACCCCTCCACTTT	CASSYSNTGNSPLHF
TRBJ2-5	NA	TRBV4-1	once	TGCGCCAGCAGAGCGTGGGGGGCCAAAGAGACCCAGTACTTC	CASRAWGAKETQYF
TRBJ1-5	TRBD1	TRBV6-5	NA	TGTGCCAGCAGTCCTCGGACAGGGCCCCAGCCCCAGCATTTT	CASSPRTGPQPQHF
TRBJ2-7	NA	TRBV14	NA	TGTGCCAGCAGCCAAGATCTGGGCAGATCCTTTTACGAGCAGTACTTC	CASSQDLGRSFYEQYF
TRBJ2-1	TRBD1	TRBV7-9	NA	TGTGCCAGCAGCTGGGGACAGGGCTCCTACAATGAGCAGTTCTTC	CASSWGQGSYNEQFF
TRBJ2-5	TRBD2	TRBV25-1	NA	TGTGCCAGCAGTGATACACAGACTAGCGGGGGCCCACAAGAGACCCAGTACTTC	CASSDTQTSGGPQETQYF
TRBJ2-5	TRBD1	TRBV2	NA	TGTGCCAGCAAATCGCAGGGGGCTTTCGAGACCCAGTACTTC	CASKSQGAFETQYF
TRBJ2-3	NA	TRBV27	NA	TGTGCCAGCAGTTTTTTAACCAGCACAGATACGCAGTATTTT	CASSFLTSTDTQYF
TRBJ2-5	NA	TRBV6-6	once	TGTGCCAGCAGTTACTCGTTACTCACCTTCCAAGAGACCCAGTACTTC	CASSYSLLTFQETQYF